The 20 T cell receptor beta chains given below trace back to one sample, sequenced in a study of blood T cell repertoires in COVID-19. The repertoire was sequenced with immunoSEQ multiplex PCR; TCRdb's copy has only in-frame clones and lacks some. The sample gives some 200,000 clones, 85% to 90% of which show up once; nearly 4.5% is in the top ten. Material: peripheral blood. The receptors here all came from a man aged 50 or older with acute or convalescent COVID-19.

CDR3 region: CASSLFGQGGEKLFF. CDR3 nucleotide sequence: TGTGCCAGCAGCTTGTTTGGACAGGGAGGTGAAAAACTGTTTTTT. The V and J genes are TRBV5-6 and TRBJ1-4; TRBD1 matches at 8 bases. Germline CDR1 is SGHDT and CDR2 is YYEEEE. V lost 1 base and J lost 7; bases outside the gene matches: 6. The length of the CDR3 is 15 residues.

This clone was observed a single time. This chain uses TRBV6-5 with TRBJ1-5, with TRBD1 matching 7 bases. V was clipped by 10 bases and J by 5 bases; unmatched bases: 11. Looked up from germline, CDR1 is MNHEY and CDR2 is SVGAGI. CDR3 length equals 14 residues. Here the CDR3 DNA reads TGTGCCACCCGCCTAGGGACAGCTTATCAGCCCCAGCATTTT. It is translated as CATRLGTAYQPQHF.

The chain has TRBV11-2 and TRBJ1-6; TRBD1 aligns across 7 bases. This CDR3 is built from 15 residues. Germline V gene lookup returns CDR1 SGHAT and CDR2 FQNNGV. J was trimmed by 8 bases and V by 5 bases; bases with no gene match: 9. The CDR3 nucleotides are TGTGCCAGCAGCCCCGGACAGGCCCTTTATTCACCCCTCCACTTT. As protein: CASSPGQALYSPLHF.

This rearrangement joins TRBV6-5 to TRBJ1-1; 8 bases match TRBD1. Per germline, CDR1 MNHEY and CDR2 SVGAGI. The CDR3 is 15 amino acids. V dropped 7 bases and J dropped 1; count of bases not matched to a gene: 8. CDR3: CASNAPGTGNTEAFF. As DNA, the CDR3 is TGTGCCAGCAACGCCCCCGGGACAGGGAACACTGAAGCTTTCTTT.

This chain uses TRBV6-5 with TRBJ1-4; unclear D gene. CDR3 length: 14 residues. CDR1 is MNHEY and CDR2 is SVGAGI in the germline V gene. Trimming pared 7 bases from V and 1 base from J, leaving 10 bases between. CDR3 amino acids: CASTNGRTNEKLFF. CDR3 in DNA: TGTGCCAGCACTAACGGGAGAACTAATGAAAAACTGTTTTTT.

The chain has TRBV27 and TRBJ2-7; 8 bases match TRBD1. The CDR3 spans 15 residues. CDR1 is MNHEY, CDR2 SMNVEV, per germline (reference sequence). Trimming took 4 bases from V and 3 from J; bases not matched to a gene: 8. CDR3 sequence: CASSWNRGFGYEQYF. CDR3 nucleotides: TGTGCCAGCAGTTGGAACAGGGGGTTCGGCTACGAGCAGTACTTC.

As concerns this clone: This CDR3 is also generated by other DNA sequences in the sample. The chain uses TRBV18 and TRBJ2-5, with TRBD1 matching 7 bases. Trimming removed 4 bases from V and 5 bases from J; junction bases left unmatched: 4. Germline-derived CDR1 and CDR2 are KGHSH and LQKENI. This CDR3 is 13 amino acids long. The DNA of the CDR3 is TGTGCCAGCTCACGAGGGGGCGGCGAGACCCAGTACTTC. Translation gives CASSRGGGETQYF.

The chain employs TRBV10-3 and TRBJ1-5; weak D call: TRBD1 (5 bases). The germline CDR1 and CDR2 sequences are ENHRY and SYGVKD. This CDR3 contains 14 residues. Trimming removed 10 bases from V and 2 bases from J, with 15 bases in between. The CDR3 here is CATREDTRNQPQHF. In DNA, the CDR3 is TGTGCCACACGGGAGGACACTCGCAATCAGCCCCAGCATTTT.

V and J are TRBV6-5 and TRBJ1-6; D not certain. This CDR3 contains 15 residues. Germline-derived CDR1 and CDR2 are MNHEY and SVGAGI. Trimming cost V 8 bases and J 0 bases, with 11 bases left between them. For the CDR3, the DNA is TGTGCCAGCTCGACGGGGATCTCCTATAATTCACCCCTCCACTTT. Protein: CASSTGISYNSPLHF.

CDR3 in amino acids: CASRIRFSSYEQYF. The CDR3 DNA reads as TGTGCCAGTAGGATCAGGTTCAGCTCCTACGAGCAGTACTTC. This chain uses TRBV19 with TRBJ2-7; D remains unclear. The CDR3 runs 14 residues. The V gene lost 6 bases and the J gene lost 0 bases, with 12 bases spanning the gap. The germline gives CDR1 LNHDA, CDR2 SQIVND (reference sequence). Looking up the rest from reference TRBV19 and TRBJ2-7 gives the full variable domain: DGGITQSPKYLFRKEGQNVTLSCEQNLNHDAMYWYRQDPGQGLRLIYYSQIVNDFQKGDIAEGYSVSREKKESFPLTVTSAQKNPTAFYLCASRIRFSSYEQYFGPGTRLTVT.

J is TRBJ1-6 and V is TRBV7-9, with TRBD1 as a possible D gene (5 bases). Between the trimmed V and J ends, which lost 5 bases and 4 bases, there was a span of 15 bases. This CDR3 region has 16 residues. Germline assignment: CDR1 SEHNR and CDR2 FQNEAQ (reference sequence). This chain's CDR3 is CASSTTLQGYNSPLHF. The DNA for the CDR3 is TGTGCCAGCAGCACAACTCTCCAGGGATATAATTCACCCCTCCACTTT. Drawing the rest from reference TRBV7-9 and TRBJ1-6, the complete variable domain is DTGVSQNPRHKITKRGQNVTFRCDPISEHNRLYWYRQTLGQGPEFLTYFQNEAQLEKSRLLSDRFSAERPKGSFSTLEIQRTEQGDSAMYLCASSTTLQGYNSPLHFGNGTRLTVT.

The chain links TRBV5-6 to TRBJ1-2; D is uncertain. The CDR3 sequence is 13 residues long. Germline V CDR1 and CDR2: SGHDT, YYEEEE. The ends were cut back, 3 bases at V and 7 bases at J, with 13 bases in the middle. The CDR3 DNA is TGTGCCAGCAGCTCCAACAGTTTCTTTGGCTACACCTTC. Protein product: CASSSNSFFGYTF. Filled out from reference TRBV5-6 and TRBJ1-2, the complete variable domain reads DAGVTQSPTHLIKTRGQQVTLRCSPKSGHDTVSWYQQALGQGPQFIFQYYEEEERQRGNFPDRFSGHQFPNYSSELNVNALLLGDSALYLCASSSNSFFGYTFGSGTRLTVV.

This rearrangement joins TRBV29-1 to TRBJ2-1; D perhaps matches TRBD2 (5 bases). The CDR3 totals 16 residues. V was cut by 6 bases and J by 0 bases, with 18 bases left in between. Germline V gene sequence: CDR1 SQVTM, CDR2 ANQGSEA. As DNA, the CDR3 is TGCAGCGTCGGAGGAGAGGCAGGAAGCTCCTACAATGAGCAGTTCTTC. Protein sequence: CSVGGEAGSSYNEQFF.

This clone was seen a few times. Within the sample, other DNA sequences also encode this same CDR3. The chain recombines TRBV3-1 (or the pseudogene TRBV3-2) with TRBJ2-7; TRBD2 is a possible D gene (5 bases). The V end lost 0 bases, the J end lost 0 bases, and 6 bases lay between the germline ends. This CDR3 is 14 amino acids long. The germline V gene encodes CDR1 LGHDT and CDR2 YNNKEL (reference sequence). This CDR3 is CASSQEGSSYEQYF. As DNA, the CDR3 is TGTGCCAGCAGCCAAGAAGGGAGCTCCTACGAGCAGTACTTC.

This clone appeared once. This chain joins TRBV10-3 and TRBJ2-5; possible D gene TRBD1, 5 bases. This CDR3 is built from 14 residues. Germline V gives CDR1 ENHRY, CDR2 SYGVKD. V was cut by 0 bases and J by 3 bases, with 8 bases left in between. The CDR3 DNA sequence: TGTGCCATCAGTGAGTCGGCAGGGAAAGAGACCCAGTACTTC. It encodes CAISESAGKETQYF.

The J gene is TRBJ2-5, the V gene TRBV4-1; D may be TRBD1 (7 bases). The germline CDR1 and CDR2 sequences are MGHRA and YSYEKL. CDR3 length equals 16 residues. V lost 0 bases and J 4 bases, leaving 15 bases between the germline ends. This CDR3 reads CASSQDSGQVGETQYF. Here the CDR3 DNA reads TGCGCCAGCAGCCAAGATAGCGGACAGGTCGGAGAGACCCAGTACTTC.

V usage is TRBV6-1 and J usage is TRBJ2-2; the match to TRBD2 covers 11 bases. CDR3 size: 16 residues. Germline V lookup: CDR1 MNHNS, CDR2 SASEGT. The junction had 9 bases not matched to a gene; V was cut back by 3 bases and J by 9 bases. The CDR3 sequence is CASSDLLAGVFRELFF. CDR3 sequence (DNA): TGTGCCAGCAGTGACTTACTAGCGGGGGTTTTCAGGGAGCTGTTTTTT.

The rearrangement links TRBV5-1 to TRBJ1-2; 8 positions agree with TRBD1. J gave up 7 bases and V 3 bases, and 11 bases lay outside the gene matches. The CDR3 length is 15 residues. Germline V lookup: CDR1 SGHRS, CDR2 YFSETQ. CDR3 coding DNA: TGCGCCAGCAGCTGGGGACAGGCATCTATAAGTGGCTACACCTTC. Its translation: CASSWGQASISGYTF.

This chain uses TRBV4-1 with TRBJ1-4; 10 nucleotides agree with TRBD1. Losses at the gene ends were 3 bases for V and 7 bases for J; bases not matched to a gene: 14. The CDR3 covers 18 residues. Germline loops: CDR1 MGHRA, CDR2 YSYEKL. DNA of the CDR3: TGCGCCAGCAGCCAGGATAGTCCACCGACAGGGGGCAGTGAAAAACTGTTTTTT. This translates into CASSQDSPPTGGSEKLFF.

This clone was recorded once. This chain links TRBV30 with TRBJ1-2, with 8 bases that match TRBD1. J was trimmed by 4 bases and V by 2 bases; bases with no gene match: 27. The CDR3 is 21 residues long. Germline V gene lookup returns CDR1 GTSNPN and CDR2 SVGIG (reference sequence). The CDR3 region has the DNA TGTGCCTGGAGTATTGAACTCTTGTTGACAGGGGATCATCACACTTCCTATGGCTACACCTTC. Protein sequence: CAWSIELLLTGDHHTSYGYTF. The full variable domain, in which reference TRBV30 and TRBJ1-2 provide the parts outside the CDR3, is SQTIHQWPATLVQPVGSPLSLECTVEGTSNPNLYWYRQAAGRGLQLLFYSVGIGQISSEVPQNLSASRPQDRQFILSSKKLLLSDSGFYLCAWSIELLLTGDHHTSYGYTFGSGTRLTVV.